A selection of T cell receptor beta chains follows, all from one sample in a study of radiotherapy plus CTLA-4 blockade in lung cancer. Assay: immunoSEQ multiplex PCR; the TCRdb copy retains only in-frame clones and omits some. The table shows 100,000 or so clones, with over 75% occurring only once. The sample in question was peripheral blood, obtained from a patient treated with radiotherapy plus ipilimumab. The source is a human donor with non-small cell lung cancer that progressed on radiotherapy plus ipilimumab. CDR3s include the opening cysteine and the closing phenylalanine or tryptophan. The D gene is left open where the match is weak. Rows give clone size only sometimes, using once, few, many, or a class for an expanded clone.

d_call	v_call	clone_size	j_call	cdr3_nt	cdr3_aa
NA	TRBV18	NA	TRBJ1-1	TGTGCCAGCTCACTGGGGTGGGGAGAGAACACTGAAGCTTTCTTT	CASSLGWGENTEAFF
NA	TRBV6-5	NA	TRBJ2-7	TGTGCCAGACCGGGCCGGAAGGGTGGGGGGCAGTACTTC	CARPGRKGGGQYF
NA	TRBV28	once	TRBJ1-5	TGTGCCAGCAGTTTAGGCCAGCCCAATCAGCCCCAGCATTTT	CASSLGQPNQPQHF
NA	TRBV5-1	NA	TRBJ1-6	TGCGCCAGCAGCCCGCGGGGGAGTTATAATTCACCCCTCCACTTT	CASSPRGSYNSPLHF
NA	TRBV4-3	NA	TRBJ1-2	TGCGCCAGCAGCCAAGATTTGGTGACCAACTATGGCTACACCTTC	CASSQDLVTNYGYTF
NA	TRBV2	NA	TRBJ2-7	TGTGCCAGCAGCCCCTGGGACACCATCTACGAGCAGTACTTC	CASSPWDTIYEQYF
NA	TRBV30	few	TRBJ2-1	TGTGCCTGGAGTGTACTCGGGCAGCCTTACAATGAGCAGTTCTTC	CAWSVLGQPYNEQFF
NA	TRBV6-1	NA	TRBJ1-5	TGTGCCAGCAGTGGGGGCGCTTATAGCAATCAGCCCCAGCATTTT	CASSGGAYSNQPQHF
NA	TRBV5-1	NA	TRBJ2-7	TGCGCCAGCAGCCCAGGGGGGAGCTCCTACGAGCAGTACTTC	CASSPGGSSYEQYF
NA	TRBV7-3	NA	TRBJ2-3	TGTGCCAGCAGCTCGGGCGGAGGCACAGATACGCAGTATTTT	CASSSGGGTDTQYF
TRBD1	TRBV7-2	NA	TRBJ1-2	TGTGCCAGCAGCCCGGACAGGGGGAACTATGGCTACACCTTC	CASSPDRGNYGYTF
NA	TRBV28	NA	TRBJ1-5	TGTGCCAGCAGTAGGGGCTGGCCCCAGCATTTT	CASSRGWPQHF
NA	TRBV9	NA	TRBJ2-5	TGTGCCAGCAGCGTAGGGGCGGGGCAAGAGACCCAGTACTTC	CASSVGAGQETQYF
NA	TRBV10-3	NA	TRBJ2-4	TGTGCCATCAGTGACCGAGGGACGCTAGCCAAAAACATTCAGTACTTC	CAISDRGTLAKNIQYF
NA	TRBV6-5	once	TRBJ2-5	TGTGCCAGCAGTTACACGGGACTGAAACAAGAGACCCAGTACTTC	CASSYTGLKQETQYF
TRBD2	TRBV6-1	NA	TRBJ2-1	TGTGCCAGCAGCCTAGCGGGAGTTCGGAATGAGCAGTTCTTC	CASSLAGVRNEQFF
NA	TRBV4-2	NA	TRBJ2-5	TGTGCCAGCAGCCAAGAGAGGAGGTGGCAAGAGACCCAGTACTTC	CASSQERRWQETQYF
NA	TRBV28	NA	TRBJ1-1	TGTGCCAGCCTCCCCAGGGGAACGTACACTGAAGCTTTCTTT	CASLPRGTYTEAFF
NA	TRBV10-3	NA	TRBJ1-1	TGTGCCATCAGTGAGATACGGGGGAACACTGAAGCTTTCTTT	CAISEIRGNTEAFF
NA	TRBV2	NA	TRBJ2-5	TGTGCCAGCATTGGACTTACCCAAGAGACCCAGTACTTC	CASIGLTQETQYF
NA	TRBV30	NA	TRBJ1-5	TGTGCCTGGAGTGTCAGGAACAATCAGCCCCAGCATTTT	CAWSVRNNQPQHF
NA	TRBV7-2	NA	TRBJ2-7	TGTGCCAGCAGCTTAGGGACGGTACCCTACGAGCAGTACTTC	CASSLGTVPYEQYF
TRBD2	TRBV10-3	few	TRBJ2-7	TGTGCCATCAGTGGGGGACTAGCGCTCAGCTCCTACGAGCAGTACTTC	CAISGGLALSSYEQYF
TRBD1	TRBV19	NA	TRBJ2-1	TGTGCCAGTAGTTCACTGACAGGGCGCTCCTACAATGAGCAGTTCTTC	CASSSLTGRSYNEQFF
NA	TRBV2	NA	TRBJ1-5	TGTGCCAGCAGTCCAACGGGACGGCCTAATCAGCCCCAGCATTTT	CASSPTGRPNQPQHF
NA	TRBV5-1	NA	TRBJ2-3	TGCGCCAGCAGCCGGTTCGAGGGCACAGATACGCAGTATTTT	CASSRFEGTDTQYF
NA	TRBV7-8	NA	TRBJ2-5	TGTGCCAGCAGCTTAGGTGCGGGTTCAGGAGAGACCCAGTACTTC	CASSLGAGSGETQYF
NA	TRBV20-1	NA	TRBJ2-1	TGCAGTGCGTGGGGGAATGAGCAGTTCTTC	CSAWGNEQFF
TRBD1	TRBV7-3	NA	TRBJ2-7	TGTGCCAGCAGCAAAGACAGGGGGCGCGAGCAGTACTTC	CASSKDRGREQYF
TRBD2	TRBV5-4	NA	TRBJ2-7	TGTGCCAGCAGCTTTGGGCGGGAGGGATCCTACGAGCAGTACTTC	CASSFGREGSYEQYF
TRBD1	TRBV6-1	NA	TRBJ1-1	TGTGCCAGCAGCCTCCGGACAGGGGACTTAGAAGCTTTCTTT	CASSLRTGDLEAFF
NA	TRBV9	NA	TRBJ1-4	TGTGCCAGCAGCGTATGGGGGGGAGATAATGAAAAACTGTTTTTT	CASSVWGGDNEKLFF
NA	TRBV6-5	NA	TRBJ2-5	TGTGCCAGCAGTTACTCCGCAGGGGTGAAGACCCAGTACTTC	CASSYSAGVKTQYF
NA	TRBV5-1	NA	TRBJ1-1	TGCGCCAGCAGGTTCTCGACAGGGAACACTGAAGCTTTCTTT	CASRFSTGNTEAFF
NA	TRBV7-2	NA	TRBJ2-7	TGTGCCAGCAGCTTAGGCACAGCTACCTACGAGCAGTACTTC	CASSLGTATYEQYF
NA	TRBV9	once	TRBJ1-1	TGTGCCAGCAGCGTAGCTGGTGGGGGTGTGAACACTGAAGCTTTCTTT	CASSVAGGGVNTEAFF
TRBD1	TRBV4-3	few	TRBJ2-2	TGCGCCAGCAGCCAAGGGGACAGGGGCACCGGGGAGCTGTTTTTT	CASSQGDRGTGELFF
NA	TRBV10-3	NA	TRBJ2-2	TGTGCCATCAGTGAGTCGGTTGGGGAGCTGTTTTTT	CAISESVGELFF
NA	TRBV10-3	NA	TRBJ1-1	TGTGCCATCAGTGAGTCGAATAGCCCCCGGGCTTTCTTT	CAISESNSPRAFF
TRBD1	TRBV30	NA	TRBJ2-5	TGTGCCTGGAGGAAGGGACAGGGGAATAAGGAGACCCAGTACTTC	CAWRKGQGNKETQYF
NA	TRBV23-1	NA	TRBJ2-7	TGCGCCAGCAGTCAATGGGTAGGGGCCTACGAGCAGTACTTC	CASSQWVGAYEQYF
NA	TRBV7-2	NA	TRBJ2-2	TGTGCCAGCAGCCGTCAGTATACCGGGGAGCTGTTTTTT	CASSRQYTGELFF
NA	TRBV5-1	NA	TRBJ2-2	TGTGCCAGCAGCTTGGGACGGGAGTATCACGGGGAGCTGTTTTTT	CASSLGREYHGELFF
NA	TRBV4-2	NA	TRBJ2-1	TGTGCCAGCAGTCCGGGCCCCCTCCCCAATGAGCAGTTCTTC	CASSPGPLPNEQFF
TRBD1	TRBV6-6	few	TRBJ1-3	TGTGCCACCACGGACAGGGTCAGTGGAAACACCATATATTTT	CATTDRVSGNTIYF
NA	TRBV30	NA	TRBJ2-2	TGTGCCTGGATGGTGAGCACCGGGGAGCTGTTTTTT	CAWMVSTGELFF
NA	TRBV2	NA	TRBJ1-5	TGTGCCAGCAGTGGGCCTAACGTCGGCAATCAGCCCCAGCATTTT	CASSGPNVGNQPQHF
NA	TRBV7-9	NA	TRBJ1-5	TGTGCCAGCAGCTTAGGCGGGGGGCCCCAGCATTTT	CASSLGGGPQHF
TRBD1	TRBV7-2	NA	TRBJ2-3	TGTGCCAGCAGCCGAACGACAGGGGTTAGCACAGATACGCAGTATTTT	CASSRTTGVSTDTQYF
NA	TRBV28	NA	TRBJ2-7	TGTGCCAGCGGGCTATTAGGGAATACCTACGAGCAGTACTTC	CASGLLGNTYEQYF
NA	TRBV7-8	NA	TRBJ2-7	TGTGCCAGCAGAACAAGTTACGAGCAGTACTTC	CASRTSYEQYF
NA	TRBV30	NA	TRBJ2-1	TGTGCCTGGAGTGTACACCGGGGGGAGCAGTTCTTC	CAWSVHRGEQFF
TRBD2	TRBV10-2	NA	TRBJ2-7	TGCGCCAGCAGCGACACTAGCGGGGGTTACGAGCAGTACTTC	CASSDTSGGYEQYF
NA	TRBV5-5	NA	TRBJ1-3	TGTGCCAGCAGCTTGGTGAGGGAAGCTTTCGGAAACACCATATATTTT	CASSLVREAFGNTIYF
TRBD2	TRBV10-3	NA	TRBJ2-3	TGTGCCATCAGTAGGACTAGCGGGGGGAGAGATACGCAGTATTTT	CAISRTSGGRDTQYF
NA	TRBV14	few	TRBJ2-5	TGTGCCAGCAGCCAATTGTGGACCCAGTACTTC	CASSQLWTQYF
NA	TRBV18	NA	TRBJ1-3	TGTGCCAGCTCACCGGGCAGATCGAACACCATATATTTT	CASSPGRSNTIYF
TRBD1	TRBV6-6	NA	TRBJ1-2	TGTGCCAGCAGCCTGGAAGGGACAGCCTATGGCTACACCTTC	CASSLEGTAYGYTF
TRBD2	TRBV27	NA	TRBJ2-3	TGTGCCAGCAGTCTGGGATTTAGCGGGGGGGCAGATACGCAGTATTTT	CASSLGFSGGADTQYF